This T cell receptor beta chain was recorded in a study of blood T cell repertoires in COVID-19. About the study: The cDNA or gDNA used as material had been derived from T cells, B-cell-depleted T cells, or PBMCs.

CDR3 size: 16 residues. Germline trimming cut 2 bases from V and 7 bases from J; bases unmatched to any gene: 5. Germline values: CDR1 SGHTA, CDR2 FQGNSA. This table comes from immunoSEQ multiplex PCR, and its TCRdb copy is limited to in-frame clones, with some not included. This table holds fewer than 250,000 clones, about 80% found once. This clonotype originated in a woman of 80 years or more with acute or convalescent COVID-19. The chain uses TRBV7-2 and TRBJ2-1, with 13 bases lining up with TRBD2. Sequenced input: peripheral blood. The CDR3 loop is CASSLSPTSGRNEQFF. DNA for the CDR3: TGTGCCAGCAGCTTATCGCCGACTAGCGGGAGGAATGAGCAGTTCTTC.